This T cell receptor (beta chain) was recorded in a study of graft-versus-host responses after intestinal transplantation. Study-level information: Anti-thymocyte globulin induction preceded 2 to 4 years of tacrolimus and steroid maintenance in all recipients. Study-wide results and caveats: Subjects displaying graft-donor T cell macrochimerism possessed elevated graft-versus-host to host-versus-graft clonal ratios inside allografts. GvH clones turned up in recipient marrow; some had shown up first in ileum or blood.

Turning to this clone: Antigen specificity is unknown.

Data came from immunoSEQ multiplex PCR; TCRdb stores just in-frame clones and leaves some out. The sample contains tens of thousands of clones, 91% of which appear only once. The receptor was isolated from a human patient who received an intestinal transplant, so some T cells may come from the graft donor. The material was PBMCs, obtained 650 to 680 days after intestinal transplant.

Here the CDR3 DNA reads TGTGCCAGCAGTTTCCCCCTGGGTAGCGGGGTGTACGAGCAGTACTTC. It codes for CASSFPLGSGVYEQYF. The chain joins TRBV6-5 to TRBJ2-7, with TRBD2 identical over 8 bases. The CDR3 has 16 residues. V shed 4 bases and J 4 bases; nucleotides not matched to a gene: 12. Germline V gene sequence: CDR1 MNHEY, CDR2 SVGAGI.